This T cell receptor beta chain emerged from a study of neurological immune-mediated disorders. General study results and limits: Subjects shared no identical expanded-clone CDR3 amino acid sequences, suggesting private TCR-beta repertoires in all groups. The greatest TCR clonal expansion appeared in HTLV-1-associated myelopathy and the smallest, falling below healthy controls, in multiple sclerosis.

As for time point: longitudinal time-point 3. There are many counts of this clonotype. Antigen: not known. The cDNA was produced through 5'RACE with 10-nucleotide random UMIs. TCRdb processed the 5' RACE reads anew with MiXCR; each CDR3 protein has one entry. The repertoire holds approximately 48,000 distinct CDR3 sequences, with 10% to 15% as singletons. Trimming stripped 5 bases from V and 9 bases from J, with 5 bases between. The CDR3 loop spans 11 amino acids. In germline, CDR1 is SEHNR, CDR2 FQNEAQ (reference sequence). The TCR comes from a male donor with HTLV-1-associated myelopathy (HAM/TSP). The chain couples TRBV7-9 to TRBJ1-6; the D is unclear. The sample consisted of PBMCs. For the CDR3, the DNA is TGTGCCAGCAGCCGGGTTTCACCCCTCCACTTT. Its translation: CASSRVSPLHF.